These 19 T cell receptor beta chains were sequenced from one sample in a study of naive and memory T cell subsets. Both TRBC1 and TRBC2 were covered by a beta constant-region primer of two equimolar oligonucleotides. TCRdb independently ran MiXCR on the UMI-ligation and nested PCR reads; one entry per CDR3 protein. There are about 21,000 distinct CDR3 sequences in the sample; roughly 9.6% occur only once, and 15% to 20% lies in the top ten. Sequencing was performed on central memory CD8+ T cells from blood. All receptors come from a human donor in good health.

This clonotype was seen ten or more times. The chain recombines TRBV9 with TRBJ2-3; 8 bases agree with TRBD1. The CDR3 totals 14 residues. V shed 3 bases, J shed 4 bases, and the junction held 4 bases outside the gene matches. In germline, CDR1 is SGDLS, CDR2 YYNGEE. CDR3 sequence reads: CASSAGQGPDTQYF. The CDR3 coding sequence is TGTGCCAGCAGCGCCGGACAGGGACCAGATACGCAGTATTTT.

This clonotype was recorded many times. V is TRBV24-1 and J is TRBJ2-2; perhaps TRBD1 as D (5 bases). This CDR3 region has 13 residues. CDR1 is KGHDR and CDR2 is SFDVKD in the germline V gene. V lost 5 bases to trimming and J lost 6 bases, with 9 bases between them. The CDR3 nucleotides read TGTGCCACCAGTGCCAAGGGGTCCGGGGAGCTGTTTTTT. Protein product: CATSAKGSGELFF.

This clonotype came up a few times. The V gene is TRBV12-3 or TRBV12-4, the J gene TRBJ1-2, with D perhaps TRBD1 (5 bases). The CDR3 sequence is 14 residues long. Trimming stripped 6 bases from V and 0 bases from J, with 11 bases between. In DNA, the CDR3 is TGTGCCAGCAGGGCAGGGAACGCTAACTATGGCTACACCTTC. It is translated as CASRAGNANYGYTF.

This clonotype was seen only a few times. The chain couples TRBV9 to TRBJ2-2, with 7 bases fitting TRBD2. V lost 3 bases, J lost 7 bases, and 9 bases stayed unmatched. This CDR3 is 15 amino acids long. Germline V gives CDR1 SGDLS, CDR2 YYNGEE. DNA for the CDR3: TGTGCCAGCAGCGAGCCTGGGAGGGCCGACGGGGAGCTGTTTTTT. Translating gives CASSEPGRADGELFF.

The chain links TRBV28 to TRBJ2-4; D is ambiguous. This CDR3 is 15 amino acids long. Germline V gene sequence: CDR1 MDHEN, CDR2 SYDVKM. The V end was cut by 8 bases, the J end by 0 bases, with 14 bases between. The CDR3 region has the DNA TGTGCCAGCGGGTCTTACCCGCGAGCCAAAAACATTCAGTACTTC. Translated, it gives CASGSYPRAKNIQYF.

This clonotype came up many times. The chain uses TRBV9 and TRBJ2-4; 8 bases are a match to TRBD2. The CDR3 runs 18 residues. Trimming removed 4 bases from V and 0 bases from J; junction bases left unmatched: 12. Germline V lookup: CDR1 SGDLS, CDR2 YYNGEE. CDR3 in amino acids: CASSPGPPGGRAKNIQYF. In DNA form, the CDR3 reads TGTGCCAGCAGCCCGGGACCTCCGGGAGGGAGAGCCAAAAACATTCAGTACTTC.

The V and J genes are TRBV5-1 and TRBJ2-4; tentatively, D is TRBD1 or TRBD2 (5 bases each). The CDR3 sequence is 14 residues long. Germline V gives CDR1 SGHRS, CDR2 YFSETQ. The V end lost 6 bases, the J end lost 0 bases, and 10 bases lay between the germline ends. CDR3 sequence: CASKTGLAKNIQYF. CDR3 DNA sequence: TGCGCCAGCAAAACAGGACTAGCCAAAAACATTCAGTACTTC.

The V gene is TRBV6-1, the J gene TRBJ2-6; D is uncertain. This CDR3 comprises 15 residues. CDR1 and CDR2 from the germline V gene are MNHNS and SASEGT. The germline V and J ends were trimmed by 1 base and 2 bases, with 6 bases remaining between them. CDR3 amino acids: CASSEDMAGANVLTF. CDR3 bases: TGTGCCAGCAGTGAAGATATGGCTGGGGCCAACGTCCTGACTTTC.

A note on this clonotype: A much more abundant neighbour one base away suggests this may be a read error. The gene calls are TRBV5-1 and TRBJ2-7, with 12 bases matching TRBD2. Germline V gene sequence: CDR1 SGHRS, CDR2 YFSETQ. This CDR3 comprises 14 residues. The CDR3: CATSWTSGIYEQYF. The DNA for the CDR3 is TGCGCCACCAGCTGGACTAGCGGGATCTACGAGCAGTACTTC.

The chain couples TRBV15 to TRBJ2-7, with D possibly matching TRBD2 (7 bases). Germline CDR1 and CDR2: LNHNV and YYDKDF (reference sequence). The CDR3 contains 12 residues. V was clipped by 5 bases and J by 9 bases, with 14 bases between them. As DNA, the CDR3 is TGTGCCACCAGCTTAGGGGGGGTGGGGCAGTACTTC. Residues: CATSLGGVGQYF.

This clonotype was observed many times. The CDR3 bases are TGTGCCAGCAGCCAAGATCTACTTGGCAATGAGCAGTTCTTC. Its translation: CASSQDLLGNEQFF. The chain combines TRBV3-1 with TRBJ2-1; D is undetermined. V lost 0 bases and J 6 bases, leaving 9 bases between the germline ends. The CDR3 runs 14 residues. Germline CDR1 reads LGHDT; CDR2 reads YNNKEL (reference sequence).

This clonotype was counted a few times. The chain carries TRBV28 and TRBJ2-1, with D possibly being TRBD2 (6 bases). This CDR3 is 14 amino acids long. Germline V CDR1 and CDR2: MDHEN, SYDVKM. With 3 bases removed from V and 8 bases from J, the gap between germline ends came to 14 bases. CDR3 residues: CASSLGLSSYEQFF. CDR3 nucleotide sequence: TGTGCCAGCAGTTTGGGACTTAGCAGCTATGAGCAGTTCTTC.

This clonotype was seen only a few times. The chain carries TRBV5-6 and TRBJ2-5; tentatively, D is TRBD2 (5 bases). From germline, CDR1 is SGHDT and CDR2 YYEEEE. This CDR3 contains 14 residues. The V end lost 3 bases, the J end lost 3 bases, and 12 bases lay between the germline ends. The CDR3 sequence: CASSSGAAEETQYF. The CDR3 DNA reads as TGTGCCAGCAGCTCCGGAGCGGCGGAAGAGACCCAGTACTTC.

The CDR3 bases are TGTGCCAGCAGTGTTTCGGTTGGTCCTAGGGACGAGCAGTACTTC. Protein sequence: CASSVSVGPRDEQYF. This chain links TRBV6-1 with TRBJ2-7, with D unclear. V gave up 4 bases and J gave up 5 bases, with 18 bases separating them. Germline V gene lookup returns CDR1 MNHNS and CDR2 SASEGT. The CDR3 is 15 amino acids.

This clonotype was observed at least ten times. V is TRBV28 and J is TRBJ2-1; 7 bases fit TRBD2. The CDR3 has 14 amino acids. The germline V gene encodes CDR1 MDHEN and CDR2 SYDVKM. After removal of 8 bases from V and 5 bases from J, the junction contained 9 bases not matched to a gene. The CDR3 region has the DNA TGTGCCAGCGAAGATAGCGGGCTAAACAATGAGCAGTTCTTC. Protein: CASEDSGLNNEQFF.

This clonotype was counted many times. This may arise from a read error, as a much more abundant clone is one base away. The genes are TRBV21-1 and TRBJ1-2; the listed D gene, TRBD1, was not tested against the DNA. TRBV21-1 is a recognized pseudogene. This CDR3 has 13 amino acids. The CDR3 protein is CASSWGQLYGYTF. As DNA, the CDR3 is TGTGCCAGCAGCTGGGGGCAGTTATATGGCTACACCTTC.

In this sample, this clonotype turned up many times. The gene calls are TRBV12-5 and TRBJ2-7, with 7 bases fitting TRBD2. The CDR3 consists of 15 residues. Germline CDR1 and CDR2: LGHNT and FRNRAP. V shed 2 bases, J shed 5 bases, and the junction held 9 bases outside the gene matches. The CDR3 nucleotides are TGTGCTAGTGGTTTGAACGGCGGGAGTATCGACGAGCAGTACTTC. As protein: CASGLNGGSIDEQYF.

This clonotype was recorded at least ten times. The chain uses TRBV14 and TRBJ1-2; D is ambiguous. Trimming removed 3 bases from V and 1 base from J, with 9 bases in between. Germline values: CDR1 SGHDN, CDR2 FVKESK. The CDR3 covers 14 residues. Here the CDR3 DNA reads TGTGCCAGCAGCCATTTGGGGAATAACTATGGCTACACCTTC. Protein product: CASSHLGNNYGYTF.

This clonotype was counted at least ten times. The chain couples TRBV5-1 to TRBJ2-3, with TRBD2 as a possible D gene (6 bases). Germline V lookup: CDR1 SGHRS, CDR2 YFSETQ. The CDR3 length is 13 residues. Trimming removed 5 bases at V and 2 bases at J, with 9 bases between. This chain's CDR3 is CASRKRVTDTQYF. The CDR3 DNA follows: TGCGCCAGCAGAAAGCGGGTCACAGATACGCAGTATTTT.